This T cell receptor beta chain came from a study of blood T cell repertoires in COVID-19. Looking at the study overall: Collection of acute and convalescent COVID-19 samples took place in the United States, Italy and Spain. The analysed material was cDNA or gDNA that came from T cells, B-cell-depleted T cells, or PBMCs.

Trimming left V 2 bases short and J 0 bases short, with 13 bases between. The germline V gene has CDR1 MNHEY and CDR2 SVGAGI. The CDR3 has 16 residues. Seattle-derived patients entered the study during active infection and were followed longitudinally. Original processing methods: Estimated nucleated cell counts came from reference gene primer amplification. Sequenced by immunoSEQ multiplex PCR; TCRdb stores in-frame clones only, minus some. V, J and clone size are taken as reported in that table, and D and trimming were inferred from the DNA itself. The sample lists around 200,000 clones; 65% to 85% were seen once.

Sequencing was performed on peripheral blood. The chain carries TRBV6-5 and TRBJ1-1, with D tentatively TRBD1 (5 bases). The receptor comes from a woman aged 30 to 39 with COVID-19, enrolled during active disease. In nucleotides, the CDR3 is TGTGCCAGCAGTTACGGGCCGGGGGGGATGAACACTGAAGCTTTCTTT. Translating it yields CASSYGPGGMNTEAFF.